The 30 T cell receptor beta chains below were found in one sample sequenced in a study of cytotoxic CD8 clonotypes in ibrutinib-treated CLL. Profiled with immunoSEQ multiplex PCR; TCRdb holds only in-frame clones, not every one. Of around 310,000 clones in the sample, 80% were seen once. The sample was PBMCs, taken before ibrutinib treatment. These receptors were obtained from a human donor with chronic lymphocytic leukemia.

J is TRBJ2-5 and V is TRBV4-2; 15 bases align to TRBD2. The V and J ends lost 1 base and 5 bases, in that order; junction bases with no gene match: 2. CDR3 length: 16 residues. Germline-derived CDR1 and CDR2 are LGHNA and YNFKEQ. This chain's CDR3 is CASSQAGTSGRETQYF. As DNA, the CDR3 is TGTGCCAGCAGCCAAGCCGGGACTAGCGGGAGGGAGACCCAGTACTTC.

This rearrangement joins TRBV5-1 to TRBJ1-1, with unresolved D. Germline lookup yields CDR1 SGHRS and CDR2 YFSETQ. The CDR3 totals 15 residues. V was clipped by 1 base and J by 1 base, with 11 bases between them. The CDR3 reads CASSLWGPPNTEAFF. The DNA of the CDR3 is TGCGCCAGCAGCTTGTGGGGTCCTCCGAACACTGAAGCTTTCTTT.

J is TRBJ1-5 and V is TRBV28; a possible D gene is TRBD1 (6 bases). There are 15 residues in the CDR3. V dropped 7 bases and J dropped 0 bases, with 13 bases sitting between them. The V gene's germline CDR1 is MDHEN and CDR2 SYDVKM. CDR3 DNA sequence: TGTGCCAGCACCACTGGGGGGGCTAGCAATCAGCCCCAGCATTTT. Amino acids: CASTTGGASNQPQHF.

J is TRBJ1-2 and V is TRBV5-1, with D unclear. This CDR3 spans 14 amino acids. Germline CDR1 and CDR2: SGHRS and YFSETQ. Between the trimmed V and J ends, which lost 0 bases and 2 bases, there was a span of 8 bases. The CDR3 loop is CASSLDSTNYGYTF. The CDR3 DNA follows: TGCGCCAGCAGCTTGGATAGCACCAACTATGGCTACACCTTC.

The gene calls are TRBV5-5 and TRBJ1-5; D is ambiguous. This CDR3 has 15 amino acids. Germline assignment: CDR1 SGHKS and CDR2 YYEKEE (reference sequence). The V end was cut by 0 bases, the J end by 7 bases, with 14 bases between. CDR3 DNA sequence: TGTGCCAGCAGCTTGGCGGGGAGCTCAATCCAGCCCCAGCATTTT. It encodes CASSLAGSSIQPQHF.

The rearrangement joins TRBV7-2 to TRBJ2-1; D unresolved. Germline CDR1 and CDR2: SGHTA and FQGNSA. V dropped 1 base and J dropped 0 bases, with 7 bases sitting between them. CDR3 length: 15 residues. The CDR3 region is CASSLVRHSYNEQFF. The CDR3 bases are TGTGCCAGCAGCTTAGTTCGGCACTCCTACAATGAGCAGTTCTTC. Using reference TRBV7-2 and TRBJ2-1 for the parts outside the CDR3, the full variable domain is GAGVSQSPSNKVTEKGKDVELRCDPISGHTALYWYRQSLGQGLEFLIYFQGNSAPDKSGLPSDRFSAERTGGSVSTLTIQRTQQEDSAVYLCASSLVRHSYNEQFFGPGTRLTVL.

The chain recombines TRBV29-1 with TRBJ1-2; the D gene is possibly TRBD1 (5 bases). Trimming cost V 6 bases and J 6 bases, with 23 bases left between them. CDR3 size: 15 residues. CDR1 and CDR2 (germline): SQVTM, ANQGSEA. The DNA for the CDR3 is TGCAGCGTCCAGGCTTTAAAGACAGAAATACATGGCTACACCTTC. Its protein is CSVQALKTEIHGYTF.

The gene calls are TRBV9 and TRBJ1-2; unclear D gene. This CDR3 region has 11 residues. Germline CDR1 and CDR2: SGDLS and YYNGEE. Trimming stripped 8 bases from V and 5 bases from J, with 10 bases between. The CDR3 sequence is CASTELYGYTF. The CDR3 DNA sequence: TGTGCCAGTACCGAATTATATGGCTACACCTTC. Combining the CDR3 with reference TRBV9 and TRBJ1-2 gives the whole variable domain DSGVTQTPKHLITATGQRVTLRCSPRSGDLSVYWYQQSLDQGLQFLIQYYNGEERAKGNILERFSAQQFPDLHSELNLSSLELGDSALYFCASTELYGYTFGSGTRLTVV.

This clone occurred a few times. The chain joins TRBV7-6 to TRBJ2-5, with unresolved D. The CDR3 is made up of 14 amino acids. Germline V gene data show CDR1 as SGHVS and CDR2 as FNYEAQ. The ends were cut back, 5 bases at V and 1 base at J, with 11 bases in the middle. As DNA, the CDR3 is TGTGCCAGCAGCGATTTAACGTTCCAAGAGACCCAGTACTTC. Its translation: CASSDLTFQETQYF.

This clone showed up just a few times. This chain connects TRBV6-5 to TRBJ1-3, with unresolved D. Germline CDR1 MNHEY, CDR2 SVGAGI. CDR3 length: 13 residues. The V and J ends lost 6 bases and 0 bases respectively, with 6 bases between them. In DNA, the CDR3 is TGTGCCAGCAGGCCCCACTCTGGAAACACCATATATTTT. Translating gives CASRPHSGNTIYF.

The J gene is TRBJ2-7, the V gene TRBV4-1; D uncertain. The germline V gene has CDR1 MGHRA and CDR2 YSYEKL. This CDR3 has 13 residues. The V end lost 2 bases, the J end lost 4 bases, and 9 bases lay between the germline ends. The CDR3: CASSQLRGYEQYF. In nucleotides, the CDR3 is TGCGCCAGCAGCCAACTGCGTGGGTACGAGCAGTACTTC.

This clone has a handful of counts. V is TRBV7-9 and J is TRBJ1-2, with D perhaps TRBD1 (5 bases). V lost 8 bases to trimming and J lost 6 bases, with 13 bases between them. CDR3 size: 12 residues. The germline CDR1 and CDR2 sequences are SEHNR and FQNEAQ (reference sequence). The CDR3 loop is CASAEGGDGYTF. CDR3 nucleotides: TGTGCCAGCGCTGAGGGAGGGGATGGCTACACCTTC.

V and J are TRBV7-8 and TRBJ2-7; TRBD2 matches 11 bases. The CDR3 totals 17 residues. CDR1 and CDR2 from the germline V gene are SGHVS and FQNEAQ. Unmatched junction bases numbered 11, after V lost 4 bases and J lost 3 bases. The CDR3 DNA reads TGTGCCAGCAGCTCCGACCAAGGGACTAGCGGTGACTACGAGCAGTACTTC. Amino acids: CASSSDQGTSGDYEQYF.

This chain uses TRBV5-4 with TRBJ1-4; the D gene is possibly TRBD1 (5 bases). Germline CDR1 reads SGHNT; CDR2 reads YYREEE (reference sequence). Trimming shortened V by 5 bases and J by 7 bases, and 15 bases separated the two germline ends. This CDR3 spans 14 amino acids. The CDR3, as DNA: TGTGCCAGCAGACGGGCCGGGGGGGGTGAAAAACTGTTTTTT. It codes for CASRRAGGGEKLFF.

The V call is TRBV6-5, the J call TRBJ2-3, with D hard to call. V lost 2 bases and J lost 6, with 9 bases in between. The CDR3 is 13 residues long. Germline-derived CDR1 and CDR2 are MNHEY and SVGAGI. In DNA form, the CDR3 reads TGTGCCAGCAGTTACGGCCGATGGGATACGCAGTATTTT. It codes for CASSYGRWDTQYF.

The V gene is TRBV14, the J gene TRBJ2-3; no definite D call. The V end was cut by 1 base, the J end by 4 bases, with 12 bases between. The CDR3 consists of 15 residues. CDR1 is SGHDN, CDR2 FVKESK, per germline. CDR3 DNA sequence: TGTGCCAGCAGCCAAGTAGTTGGTTTGCCAGATACGCAGTATTTT. It is translated as CASSQVVGLPDTQYF.

This chain links TRBV15 with TRBJ2-3, with 9 nucleotides matching TRBD2. This CDR3 has 17 amino acids. After removal of 2 bases from V and 3 bases from J, the junction contained 9 bases not matched to a gene. Germline CDR1 is LNHNV and CDR2 is YYDKDF (reference sequence). CDR3: CATSRSAGTSTTDTQYF. Written as DNA, the CDR3 is TGTGCCACCAGCAGATCCGCCGGGACTAGCACTACAGATACGCAGTATTTT. Full variable domain (missing parts from reference TRBV15 and TRBJ2-3): DAMVIQNPRYQVTQFGKPVTLSCSQTLNHNVMYWYQQKSSQAPKLLFHYYDKDFNNEADTPDNFQSRRPNTSFCFLDIRSPGLGDTAMYLCATSRSAGTSTTDTQYFGPGTRLTVL.

This clone has only a few counts. The V call is TRBV30, the J call TRBJ1-5; D might be TRBD1 (6 bases). The CDR3 spans 14 residues. Between the trimmed V and J ends, which lost 2 bases and 6 bases, there was a span of 14 bases. The germline CDR1 and CDR2 sequences are GTSNPN and SVGIG (reference sequence). Here the CDR3 reads CAWSSGALLQPQHF. For the CDR3, the DNA is TGTGCCTGGAGTTCGGGGGCACTTCTTCAGCCCCAGCATTTT.

The chain combines TRBV5-1 with TRBJ2-1; 8 bases match TRBD2. Germline V CDR1 and CDR2: SGHRS, YFSETQ. The V segment lost 4 bases and the J segment 2 bases; nucleotides outside the gene matches: 5. The CDR3 covers 15 residues. CDR3 loop: CASSQSGSPYNEQFF. The CDR3 DNA sequence: TGCGCCAGCAGCCAAAGCGGGAGCCCCTACAATGAGCAGTTCTTC.

The chain employs TRBV4-1 and TRBJ2-2; the D gene is possibly TRBD2 (5 bases). In germline, CDR1 is MGHRA, CDR2 YSYEKL. The CDR3 runs 18 residues. V lost 1 base to trimming and J lost 3 bases, with 18 bases between them. CDR3 DNA sequence: TGCGCCAGCAGCCAAGGTGGAATGGCAGAGGGCTACACCGGGGAGCTGTTTTTT. Translated, it gives CASSQGGMAEGYTGELFF.

The chain carries TRBV5-6 and TRBJ2-1; D perhaps matches TRBD2 (6 bases). The CDR3 sequence is 14 residues long. Germline V CDR1 and CDR2: SGHDT, YYEEEE. The ends were cut back, 0 bases at V and 11 bases at J, with 15 bases in the middle. The CDR3 is CASSLGPVEGQQFF. CDR3 DNA sequence: TGTGCCAGCAGCTTGGGTCCCGTGGAGGGCCAGCAGTTCTTC.

The chain couples TRBV18 to TRBJ2-2; the D gene could be TRBD1 or TRBD2 (6 bases each). Trimming took 8 bases from V and 5 from J, leaving 15 bases between them. Looked up from germline, CDR1 is KGHSH and CDR2 is LQKENI. The CDR3 contains 14 residues. CDR3 residues: CASRTGGVTGELFF. CDR3 DNA sequence: TGTGCCAGCCGGACCGGGGGCGTTACCGGGGAGCTGTTTTTT.

The rearrangement links TRBV30 to TRBJ2-6; D is uncertain. The germline V gene encodes CDR1 GTSNPN and CDR2 SVGIG (reference sequence). The CDR3 length is 13 residues. V was shortened by 2 bases and J by 3 bases, with 5 bases between the two germline ends. The CDR3 DNA follows: TGTGCCTGGAGTTTTCTTGGGGCCAACGTCCTGACTTTC. Translation gives CAWSFLGANVLTF.

The genes are TRBV7-2 and TRBJ2-7, with D tentatively TRBD1 or TRBD2 (5 bases each). The CDR3 has 14 amino acids. Germline V gene sequence: CDR1 SGHTA, CDR2 FQGNSA. The V and J ends lost 4 bases and 5 bases respectively, with 15 bases between them. In DNA form, the CDR3 reads TGTGCCAGCAGCTCAGTCATCAGGGACCACGAGCAGTACTTC. Translating gives CASSSVIRDHEQYF.

The chain has TRBV6-5 and TRBJ2-5; 11 bases fit TRBD1. Germline V gene lookup returns CDR1 MNHEY and CDR2 SVGAGI. The V and J ends lost 8 bases and 2 bases, in that order; junction bases with no gene match: 4. There are 14 residues in the CDR3. CDR3 in amino acids: CASGTGGVQETQYF. DNA of the CDR3: TGTGCCAGCGGGACAGGGGGTGTACAAGAGACCCAGTACTTC.

The rearrangement joins TRBV25-1 to TRBJ2-7, with D perhaps matching TRBD2 (5 bases). Trimming stripped 8 bases from V and 7 bases from J, with 12 bases between. The CDR3 totals 11 residues. Germline V CDR1 and CDR2: MGHDK, SYGVNS. CDR3 region: CASGREGEQYF. The CDR3 DNA follows: TGTGCCAGCGGACGGGAAGGGGAGCAGTACTTC.

The V call is TRBV6-5, the J call TRBJ1-5; D may be TRBD1 (6 bases). V lost 3 bases to trimming and J lost 10 bases, with 13 bases between them. The length of the CDR3 is 13 residues. The germline CDR1 and CDR2 sequences are MNHEY and SVGAGI. CDR3 in amino acids: CASSYDRIGPQHF. CDR3 nucleotide sequence: TGTGCCAGCAGTTATGACAGGATCGGCCCCCAGCATTTT.

Only one count was recorded for this clone. At one end, the junction sequence differs from germline, possibly due to a read error. The chain is built from TRBV7-7 and TRBJ2-1, with a possible D match to TRBD2 (5 bases). The germline V gene encodes CDR1 SSHAT and CDR2 FNYEAQ (reference sequence). CDR3 length: 15 residues. The CDR3 region has the DNA TGTGCTAGCAGCTTAGACTACAACTCCTACAATGAGCAGTTCTTC. Its translation is CASSLDYNSYNEQFF. The whole variable domain, filled in from reference TRBV7-7 and TRBJ2-1, reads GAGVSQSPRYKVTKRGQDVTLRCDPISSHATLYWYQQALGQGPEFLTYFNYEAQPDKSGLPSDRFSAERPEGSISTLTIQRTEQRDSAMYRCASSLDYNSYNEQFFGPGTRLTVL.

V and J are TRBV28 and TRBJ1-4, with TRBD1 identical over 10 bases. Trimming cost V 5 bases and J 10 bases; bases outside gene matches: 7. The length of the CDR3 is 14 residues. CDR1 and CDR2 from the germline V gene are MDHEN and SYDVKM. The CDR3 DNA is TGTGCCAGCAGTACGGGACAGGGGAATAGAAAACTGTTTTTT. Its translation is CASSTGQGNRKLFF. Filled out from reference TRBV28 and TRBJ1-4, the complete variable domain reads DVKVTQSSRYLVKRTGEKVFLECVQDMDHENMFWYRQDPGLGLRLIYFSYDVKMKEKGDIPEGYSVSREKKERFSLILESASTNQTSMYLCASSTGQGNRKLFFGSGTQLSVL.

The count of this clone is one. The chain is built from TRBV9 and TRBJ2-6, with TRBD1 identical over 9 bases. V trimming: 4 bases; J trimming: 4 bases; junction bases outside the gene matches: 3. The CDR3 length is 15 residues. Germline lookup yields CDR1 SGDLS and CDR2 YYNGEE. The DNA for the CDR3 is TGTGCCAGCAGCCGGACAGGGGCAGGGGCCAACGTCCTGACTTTC. This gives the protein CASSRTGAGANVLTF.